The text below deals with one T cell receptor (beta chain). Its antigen is not known. This sample was included in a study of beta chain features in type 1 diabetes. Turning to the study itself: Comparable age, gender and cell yields were observed in patients relative to healthy donors. Whole-study results and caveats: Among patients with Type 1 diabetes, TCRB CDR3s were moderately but significantly shorter in every one of the four CD4+ subsets. Amplification by PCR could prefer shorter templates, with the same effect in patients and controls.

All of the isolated RNA was reverse transcribed, so expressed TCRB transcripts were sequenced. Assay: immunoSEQ multiplex PCR; the TCRdb copy retains only in-frame clones and omits some. The sample holds over 500,000 clones, roughly a sixth seen once. The CDR3 loop spans 15 amino acids. V dropped 0 bases and J dropped 4 bases, with 14 bases sitting between them. The germline gives CDR1 SGHDT, CDR2 YYEEEE. The origin of this receptor is a man aged 18 to 35 in good health. V usage is TRBV5-6 and J usage is TRBJ2-7; D perhaps matches TRBD1 (6 bases). Material: naive CD4+ T cells from blood. The chain's CDR3 is CASSLVWAGAYEQYF. CDR3 in DNA: TGTGCCAGCAGCTTGGTGTGGGCAGGGGCATACGAGCAGTACTTC.